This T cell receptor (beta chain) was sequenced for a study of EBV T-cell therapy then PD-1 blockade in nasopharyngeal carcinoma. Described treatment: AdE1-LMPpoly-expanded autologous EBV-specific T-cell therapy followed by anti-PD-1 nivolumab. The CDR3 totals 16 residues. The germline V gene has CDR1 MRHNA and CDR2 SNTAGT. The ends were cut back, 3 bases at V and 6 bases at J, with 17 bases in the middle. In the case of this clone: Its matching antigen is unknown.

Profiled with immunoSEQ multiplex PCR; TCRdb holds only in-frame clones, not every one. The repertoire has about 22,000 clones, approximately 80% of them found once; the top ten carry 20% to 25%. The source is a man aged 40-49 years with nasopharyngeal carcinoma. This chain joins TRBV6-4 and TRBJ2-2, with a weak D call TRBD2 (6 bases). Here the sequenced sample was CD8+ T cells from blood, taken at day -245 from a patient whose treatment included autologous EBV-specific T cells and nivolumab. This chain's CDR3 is CASSEGGGSEPGELFF. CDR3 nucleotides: TGTGCCAGCAGTGAGGGCGGAGGGAGTGAGCCCGGGGAGCTGTTTTTT.